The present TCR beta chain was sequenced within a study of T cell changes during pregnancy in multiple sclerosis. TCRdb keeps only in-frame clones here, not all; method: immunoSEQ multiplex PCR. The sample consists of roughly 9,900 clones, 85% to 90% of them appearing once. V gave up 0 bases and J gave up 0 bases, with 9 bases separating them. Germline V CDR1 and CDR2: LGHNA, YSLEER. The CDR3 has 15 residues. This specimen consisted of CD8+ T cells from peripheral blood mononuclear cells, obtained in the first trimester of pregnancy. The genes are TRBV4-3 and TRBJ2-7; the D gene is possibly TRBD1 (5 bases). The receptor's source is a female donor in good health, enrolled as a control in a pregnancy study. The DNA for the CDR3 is TGCGCCAGCAGCCAAGACAGGGCGAACTCCTACGAGCAGTACTTC. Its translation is CASSQDRANSYEQYF.